This TCR beta chain was obtained from a study of Graves' ophthalmopathy and Graves' hyperthyroidism. Overall study results and limits: Sensitivity of about 91% and specificity of roughly 80% were achieved when a 13-signature model separated ophthalmopathy from stable hyperthyroidism.

The V and J ends lost 0 bases and 7 bases respectively, with 21 bases between them. Per germline, CDR1 LNHNV and CDR2 YYDKDF (reference sequence). The CDR3 runs 17 residues. This clonotype was recorded many times. What it binds is unknown. TCR beta CDR3 amplification used RNA transcripts. Second-round multiplex PCR came after first-round RT-PCR with HTBI primers. MiXCR, run by TCRdb on the multiplex PCR reads, gives a single entry per CDR3 protein. The sample consists of approximately 700,000 distinct CDR3 sequences, roughly 40% of them appearing once. Disease in donors with ophthalmopathy had moderate-to-severe activity, CAS ≥3, NOSPECS ≥4 and under 3 months' duration. An approximately 10 ml volume of fresh peripheral blood provided the PBMCs.

The chain couples TRBV15 to TRBJ1-2; D gene unclear. The sequenced sample was peripheral blood. The TCR originated in an adult man with Graves' ophthalmopathy. This CDR3 is CATSRDRMEGGAVGYTF. CDR3 bases: TGTGCCACCAGCAGAGATCGTATGGAGGGAGGAGCGGTTGGCTACACCTTC.